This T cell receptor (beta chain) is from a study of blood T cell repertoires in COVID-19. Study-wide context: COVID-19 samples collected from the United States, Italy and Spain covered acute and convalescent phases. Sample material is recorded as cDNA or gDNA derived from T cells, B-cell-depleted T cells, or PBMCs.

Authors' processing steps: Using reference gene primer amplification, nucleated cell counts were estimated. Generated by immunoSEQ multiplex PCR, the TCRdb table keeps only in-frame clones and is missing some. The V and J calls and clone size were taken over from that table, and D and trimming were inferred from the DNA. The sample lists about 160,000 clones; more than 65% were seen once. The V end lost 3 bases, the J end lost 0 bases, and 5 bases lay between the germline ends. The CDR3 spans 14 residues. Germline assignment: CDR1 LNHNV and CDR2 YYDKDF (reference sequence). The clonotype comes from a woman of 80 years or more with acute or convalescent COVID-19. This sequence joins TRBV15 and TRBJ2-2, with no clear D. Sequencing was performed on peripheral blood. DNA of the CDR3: TGTGCCACCAGCAGTCCTCCGAACACCGGGGAGCTGTTTTTT. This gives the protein CATSSPPNTGELFF.